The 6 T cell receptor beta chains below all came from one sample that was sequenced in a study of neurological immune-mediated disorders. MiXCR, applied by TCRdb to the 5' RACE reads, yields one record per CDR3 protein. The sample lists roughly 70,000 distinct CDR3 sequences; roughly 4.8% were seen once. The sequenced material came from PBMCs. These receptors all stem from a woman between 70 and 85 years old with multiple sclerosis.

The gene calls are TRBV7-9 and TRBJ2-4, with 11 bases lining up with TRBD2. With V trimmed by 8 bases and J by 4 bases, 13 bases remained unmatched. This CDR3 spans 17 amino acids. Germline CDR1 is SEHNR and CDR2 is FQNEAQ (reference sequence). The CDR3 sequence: CASCPLAGAGEKNIQYF. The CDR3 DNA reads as TGTGCCAGCTGCCCACTAGCGGGAGCCGGAGAAAAAAACATTCAGTACTTC. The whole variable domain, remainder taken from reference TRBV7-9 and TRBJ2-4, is DTGVSQNPRHKITKRGQNVTFRCDPISEHNRLYWYRQTLGQGPEFLTYFQNEAQLEKSRLLSDRFSAERPKGSFSTLEIQRTEQGDSAMYLCASCPLAGAGEKNIQYFGAGTRLSVL.

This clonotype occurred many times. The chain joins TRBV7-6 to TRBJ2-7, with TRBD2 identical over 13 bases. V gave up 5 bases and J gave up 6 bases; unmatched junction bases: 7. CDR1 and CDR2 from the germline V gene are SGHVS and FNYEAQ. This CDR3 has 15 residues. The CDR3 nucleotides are TGTGCCAGCAGCCAGAGGACTAGCGGGAGTCTCGAGCAGTACTTC. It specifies CASSQRTSGSLEQYF.

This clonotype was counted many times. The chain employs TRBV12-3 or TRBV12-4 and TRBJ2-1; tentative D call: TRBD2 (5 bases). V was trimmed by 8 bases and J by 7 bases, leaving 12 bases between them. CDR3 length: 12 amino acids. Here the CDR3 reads CASLAGGNEQFF. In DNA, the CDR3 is TGTGCCAGCTTGGCTGGAGGTAATGAGCAGTTCTTC.

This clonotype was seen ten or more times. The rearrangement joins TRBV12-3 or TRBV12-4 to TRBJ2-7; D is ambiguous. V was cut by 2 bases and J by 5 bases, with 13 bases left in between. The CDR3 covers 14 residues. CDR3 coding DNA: TGTGCCAGCAGTTTAAGGGAAATAGGCGACGAGCAGTACTTC. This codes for CASSLREIGDEQYF.

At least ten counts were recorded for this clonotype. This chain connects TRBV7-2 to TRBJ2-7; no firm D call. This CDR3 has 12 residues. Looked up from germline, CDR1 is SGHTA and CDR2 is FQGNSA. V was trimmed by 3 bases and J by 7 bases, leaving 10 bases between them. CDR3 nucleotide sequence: TGTGCCAGCAGCTTCCTGACCTCGGAGCAGTACTTC. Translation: CASSFLTSEQYF.

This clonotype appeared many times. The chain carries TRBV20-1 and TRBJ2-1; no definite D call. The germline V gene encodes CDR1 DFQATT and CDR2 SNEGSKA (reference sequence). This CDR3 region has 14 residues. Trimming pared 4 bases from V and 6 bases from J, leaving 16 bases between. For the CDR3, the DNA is TGCAGTGCTATAGTCCAGGTGGGGATCAATGAGCAGTTCTTC. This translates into CSAIVQVGINEQFF.